The T cell receptor beta chain described here comes from a study of CD4 T cell repertoires in COVID-19. This clone was counted between two and nine times. The target antigen is unknown. The memory T cells were sequenced right after ex vivo isolation, without culture. Clones were read by immunoSEQ multiplex PCR, and TCRdb kept only the in-frame ones, dropping some. The table lists approximately 24,000 clones, roughly 92% of them singletons. Study-wide points: SARS-CoV and/or HKU1 spike cultures shared between 7 and 25% of SARS-CoV-2 clonotypes.

Germline loops: CDR1 MDHEN, CDR2 SYDVKM. The CDR3 contains 13 residues. Trimming took 8 bases from V and 7 from J, leaving 17 bases between them. This chain joins TRBV28 and TRBJ1-1; no definite D call. The TCR comes from a human donor who had COVID-19. The source was circulating follicular helper CD4+ T cells (cTfh) from blood, collected before the COVID-19 pandemic. In DNA form, the CDR3 reads TGTGCCAGCGAGGATCGATCTTTTAGTGAAGCTTTCTTT. Translation: CASEDRSFSEAFF.